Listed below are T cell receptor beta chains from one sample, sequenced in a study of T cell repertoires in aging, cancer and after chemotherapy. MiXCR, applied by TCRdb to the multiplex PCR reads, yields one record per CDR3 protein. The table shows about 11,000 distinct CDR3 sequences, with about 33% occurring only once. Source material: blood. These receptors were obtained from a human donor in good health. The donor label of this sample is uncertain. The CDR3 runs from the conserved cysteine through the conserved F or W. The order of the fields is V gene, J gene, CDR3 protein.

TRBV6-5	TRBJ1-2	CASSRGANYGYTF
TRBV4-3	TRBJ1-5	CASSQAGTEGQPQHF
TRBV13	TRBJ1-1	CASSHRQGGGRTEAFF
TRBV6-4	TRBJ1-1	CASSMTVSWTEPFF
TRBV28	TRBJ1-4	CASSSGGINEKLFF
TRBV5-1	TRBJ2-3	CASSLAPSGGQDTQYF
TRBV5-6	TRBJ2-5	CASSLDGGGETQYF
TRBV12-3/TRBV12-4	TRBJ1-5	CASSPRGSNQPQHF
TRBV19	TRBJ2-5	CASSMEKVQETQYF
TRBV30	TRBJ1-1	CAWTAMNTEAFF
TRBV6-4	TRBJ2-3	CASSEGHPASTDTQYF
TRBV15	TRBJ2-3	CATSRVVGASDTDTQYF
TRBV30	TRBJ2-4	CAWSLQGAQNIQYF
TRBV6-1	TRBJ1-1	CAIRGGMNTEAFF
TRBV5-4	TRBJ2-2	CASNLEGANTGELFF
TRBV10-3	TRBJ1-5	CAISEYQGMNQPQHF
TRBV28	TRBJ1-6	CAGRRDNSPLHF
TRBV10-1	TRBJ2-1	CASSAGGGSYNEQFF
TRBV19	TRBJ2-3	CASSPGLLTDTQYF
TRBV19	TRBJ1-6	CASSMNGSPLHF
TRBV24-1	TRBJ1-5	CATSAGGQHSNQPQHF
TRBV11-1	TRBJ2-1	CASSLVPGGNYNEQFF
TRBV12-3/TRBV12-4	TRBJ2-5	CASSLGLAGLQETQYF
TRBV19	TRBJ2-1	CASSIARASQFF
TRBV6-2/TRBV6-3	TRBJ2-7	CASSRPEGPYEQYF
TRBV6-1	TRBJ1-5	CASSEQGSWQPQHF
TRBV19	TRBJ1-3	CASSSRSGNTIYF
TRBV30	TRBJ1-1	CAWKPVAGEAFF
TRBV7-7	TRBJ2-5	CASSLRREETQYF
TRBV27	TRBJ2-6	CASSWVSGANVLTF
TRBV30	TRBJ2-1	CAWEREGYNEQFF
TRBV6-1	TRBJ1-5	CASSEVRPHQPQHF
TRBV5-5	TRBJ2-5	CASSSGPGQQETQYF
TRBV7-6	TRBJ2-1	CASSSGTSGRVGYNEQFF
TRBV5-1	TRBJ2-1	CASSSLAGGPDRQFF
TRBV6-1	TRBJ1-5	CASSVGSGQPQHF
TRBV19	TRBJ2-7	CASSIIAGTAYEQYF
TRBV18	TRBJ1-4	CASSPKGREKLFF